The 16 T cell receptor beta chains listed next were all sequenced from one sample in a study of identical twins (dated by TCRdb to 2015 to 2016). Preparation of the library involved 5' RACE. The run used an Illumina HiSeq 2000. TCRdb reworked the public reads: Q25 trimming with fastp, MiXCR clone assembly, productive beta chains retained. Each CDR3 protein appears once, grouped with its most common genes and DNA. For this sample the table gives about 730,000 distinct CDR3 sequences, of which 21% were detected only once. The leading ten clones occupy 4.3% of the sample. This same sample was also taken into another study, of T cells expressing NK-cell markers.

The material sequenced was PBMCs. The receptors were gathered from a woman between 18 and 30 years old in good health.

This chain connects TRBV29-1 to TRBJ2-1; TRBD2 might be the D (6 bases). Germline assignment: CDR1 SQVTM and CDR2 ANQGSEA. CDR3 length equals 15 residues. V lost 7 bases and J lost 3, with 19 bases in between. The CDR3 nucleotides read TGCAGCGACACCGGGACTGCACAGTTCTACAATGAGCAGTTCTTC. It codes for CSDTGTAQFYNEQFF.

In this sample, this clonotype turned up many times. CDR3 amino acids: CASSLSGATGELFF. Here the CDR3 DNA reads TGTGCCAGCAGCCTTAGCGGGGCCACCGGGGAGCTGTTTTTT. V gene TRBV3-1 combines with J gene TRBJ2-2, with 8 bases aligning to TRBD2. This CDR3 spans 14 amino acids. CDR1 and CDR2 from the germline V gene are LGHDT and YNNKEL (reference sequence). Trimming took 4 bases from V and 4 from J; bases not matched to a gene: 2.

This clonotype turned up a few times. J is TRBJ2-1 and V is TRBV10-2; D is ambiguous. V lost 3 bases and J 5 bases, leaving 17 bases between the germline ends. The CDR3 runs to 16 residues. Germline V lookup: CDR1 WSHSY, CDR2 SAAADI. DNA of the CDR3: TGCGCCAGCAGTGACCCACTCGACCAGCCGCACAATGAGCAGTTCTTC. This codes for CASSDPLDQPHNEQFF.

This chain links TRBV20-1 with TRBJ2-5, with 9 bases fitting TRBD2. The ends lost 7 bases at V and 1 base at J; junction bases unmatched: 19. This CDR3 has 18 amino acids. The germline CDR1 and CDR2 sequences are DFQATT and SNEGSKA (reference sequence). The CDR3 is CSVEAGVVLAGLQETQYF. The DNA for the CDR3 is TGCAGTGTTGAGGCTGGTGTGGTACTAGCGGGCCTCCAAGAGACCCAGTACTTC.

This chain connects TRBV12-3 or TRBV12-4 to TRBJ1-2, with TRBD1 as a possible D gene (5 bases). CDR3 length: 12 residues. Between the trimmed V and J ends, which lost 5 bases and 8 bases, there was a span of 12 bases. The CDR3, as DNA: TGTGCCAGCAGTCAGGGAGGGTGGGGCTACACCTTC. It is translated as CASSQGGWGYTF.

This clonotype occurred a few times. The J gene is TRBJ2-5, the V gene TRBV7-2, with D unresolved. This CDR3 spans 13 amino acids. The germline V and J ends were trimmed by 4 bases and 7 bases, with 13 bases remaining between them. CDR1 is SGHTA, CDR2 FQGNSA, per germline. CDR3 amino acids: CASSSEFSGTQYF. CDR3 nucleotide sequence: TGTGCCAGCAGCTCCGAATTCTCTGGGACCCAGTACTTC.

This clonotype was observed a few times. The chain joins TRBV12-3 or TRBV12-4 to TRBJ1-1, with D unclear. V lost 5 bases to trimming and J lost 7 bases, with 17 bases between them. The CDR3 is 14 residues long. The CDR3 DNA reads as TGTGCCAGCAGTCCCCGGGTGGGCCGGCGTGAAGCTTTCTTT. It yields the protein CASSPRVGRREAFF.

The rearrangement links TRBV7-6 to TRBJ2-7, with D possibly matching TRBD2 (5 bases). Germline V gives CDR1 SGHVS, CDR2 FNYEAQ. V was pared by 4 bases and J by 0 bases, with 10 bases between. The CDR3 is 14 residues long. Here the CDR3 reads CASSSQRSSYEQYF. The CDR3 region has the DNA TGTGCCAGCAGCTCCCAGCGGTCCTCCTACGAGCAGTACTTC.

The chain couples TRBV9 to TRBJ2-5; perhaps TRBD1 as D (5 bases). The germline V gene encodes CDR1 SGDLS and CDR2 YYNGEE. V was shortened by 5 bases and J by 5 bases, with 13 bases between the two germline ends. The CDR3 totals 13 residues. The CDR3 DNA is TGTGCCAGCAGGTCCCAGGGCAGCGAGACCCAGTACTTC. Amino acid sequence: CASRSQGSETQYF.

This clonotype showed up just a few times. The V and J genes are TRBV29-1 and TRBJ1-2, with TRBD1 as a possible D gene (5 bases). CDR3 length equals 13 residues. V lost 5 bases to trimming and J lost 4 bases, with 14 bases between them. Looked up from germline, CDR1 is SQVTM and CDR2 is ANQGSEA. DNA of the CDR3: TGCAGCGTTCCCAGGGCCTCCGGCTATGGCTACACCTTC. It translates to CSVPRASGYGYTF.

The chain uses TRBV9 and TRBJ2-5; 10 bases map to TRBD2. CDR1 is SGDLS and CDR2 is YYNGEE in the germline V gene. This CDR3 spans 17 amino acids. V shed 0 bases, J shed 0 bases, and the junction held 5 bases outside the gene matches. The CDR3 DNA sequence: TGTGCCAGCAGCGTAGGGCTAGCGGGAGCCAACCAAGAGACCCAGTACTTC. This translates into CASSVGLAGANQETQYF. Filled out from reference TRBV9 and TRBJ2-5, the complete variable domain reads DSGVTQTPKHLITATGQRVTLRCSPRSGDLSVYWYQQSLDQGLQFLIQYYNGEERAKGNILERFSAQQFPDLHSELNLSSLELGDSALYFCASSVGLAGANQETQYFGPGTRLLVL.

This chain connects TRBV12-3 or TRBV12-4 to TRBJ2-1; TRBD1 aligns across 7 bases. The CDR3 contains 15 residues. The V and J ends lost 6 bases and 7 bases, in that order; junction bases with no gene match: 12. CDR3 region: CASRSRDSRSNEQFF. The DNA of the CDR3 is TGTGCCAGCAGGAGCCGGGACAGTCGTTCGAATGAGCAGTTCTTC.

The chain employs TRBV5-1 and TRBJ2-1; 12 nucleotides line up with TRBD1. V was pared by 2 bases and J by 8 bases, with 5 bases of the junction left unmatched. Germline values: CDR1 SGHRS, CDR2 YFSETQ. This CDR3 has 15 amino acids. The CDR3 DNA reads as TGCGCCAGCAGCTTCGGGACAGGGGGCTTCGATGAGCAGTTCTTC. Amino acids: CASSFGTGGFDEQFF.

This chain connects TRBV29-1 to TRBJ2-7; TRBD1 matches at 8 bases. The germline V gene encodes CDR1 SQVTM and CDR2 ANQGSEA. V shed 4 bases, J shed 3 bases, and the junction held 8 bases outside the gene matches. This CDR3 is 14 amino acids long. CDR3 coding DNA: TGCAGCGTTGTCGGGGGAGACAGGGGCTACGAGCAGTACTTC. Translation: CSVVGGDRGYEQYF.

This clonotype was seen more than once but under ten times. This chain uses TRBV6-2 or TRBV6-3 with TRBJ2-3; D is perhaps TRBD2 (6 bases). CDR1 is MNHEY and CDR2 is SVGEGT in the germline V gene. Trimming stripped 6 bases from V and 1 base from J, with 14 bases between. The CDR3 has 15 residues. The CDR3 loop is CASSGLAGRTDTQYF. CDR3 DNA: TGTGCCAGCAGCGGCCTGGCGGGGCGCACAGATACGCAGTATTTT.

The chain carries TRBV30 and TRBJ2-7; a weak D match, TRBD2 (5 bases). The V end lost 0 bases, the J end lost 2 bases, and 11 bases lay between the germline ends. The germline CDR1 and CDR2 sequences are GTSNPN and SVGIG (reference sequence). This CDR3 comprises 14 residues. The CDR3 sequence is CAWSVLSATYEQYF. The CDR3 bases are TGTGCCTGGAGTGTACTTAGCGCCACCTACGAGCAGTACTTC.